A single sample gave rise to the 20 T cell receptor beta chains below, sequenced in a study of cytomegalovirus exposure and HLA in healthy donors (dated by TCRdb to 2015 to 2018). Library preparation employed the immunoSEQ multiplex PCR assay. A mixture of 60 forward primers for TCR Vbeta segments and 13 reverse primers for TCR Jbeta segments was used in the multiplex PCR. TCRdb retrieved this table from immuneACCESS and kept in-frame rearrangements only. Not all clones are present; in checked studies, unresolved V genes account for under half, and no reason is known for the remainder. The sample has approximately 190,000 clones on record, approximately 78% of them singletons. The top ten constitute 6.5% of the sample. Sequenced: PBMCs. The receptor source for this set is a woman aged 50 to 65 in good health and CMV-seropositive.

This rearrangement joins TRBV6-1 to TRBJ2-3; 13 bases fit TRBD2. Germline trimming cut 11 bases from V and 4 bases from J; bases unmatched to any gene: 6. Germline V gives CDR1 MNHNS, CDR2 SASEGT. The CDR3 contains 14 residues. In DNA form, the CDR3 reads TGTGCCGGTAGACTAGCGGGAGGTTCAGATACGCAGTATTTT. Its translation: CAGRLAGGSDTQYF.

The chain couples TRBV28 to TRBJ1-1; no clear D. Germline assignment: CDR1 MDHEN and CDR2 SYDVKM. The V gene lost 2 bases and the J gene lost 10 bases, with 14 bases spanning the gap. There are 13 residues in the CDR3. The CDR3 protein is CASSLVGREGAFF. CDR3 DNA sequence: TGTGCCAGCAGTTTAGTCGGGAGGGAGGGAGCTTTCTTT.

This chain links TRBV10-2 with TRBJ2-2; TRBD2 aligns across 8 bases. There are 17 residues in the CDR3. Germline V gene data show CDR1 as WSHSY and CDR2 as SAAADI. With V trimmed by 3 bases and J by 0 bases, 6 bases remained unmatched. In nucleotides, the CDR3 is TGCGCCAGCAGTGATGGAAGCGGGGGACCGAACACCGGGGAGCTGTTTTTT. It is translated as CASSDGSGGPNTGELFF.

This chain uses TRBV5-1 with TRBJ2-3; 9 bases line up with TRBD1. CDR1 is SGHRS, CDR2 YFSETQ, per germline. With V trimmed by 4 bases and J by 4 bases, 7 bases remained unmatched. The CDR3 totals 15 residues. The CDR3 DNA follows: TGCGCCAGCAGCCGGACAGGGGTTAGGGCAGATACGCAGTATTTT. Amino acid sequence: CASSRTGVRADTQYF.

CDR3 loop: CASSLDLGQGGETQYF. CDR3 sequence (DNA): TGCGCCAGCAGCTTGGACCTGGGACAGGGTGGGGAGACCCAGTACTTC. The V gene is TRBV5-1, the J gene TRBJ2-5, with TRBD1 matching over 9 bases. Trimming removed 0 bases from V and 5 bases from J; junction bases left unmatched: 8. The CDR3 extends over 16 amino acids. Germline CDR1 is SGHRS and CDR2 is YFSETQ.

The chain combines TRBV4-2 with TRBJ2-5, with a tentative D call TRBD1 (5 bases). The CDR3 spans 17 residues. Germline V gives CDR1 LGHNA, CDR2 YNFKEQ. Trimming shortened V by 3 bases and J by 2 bases, and 19 bases separated the two germline ends. DNA of the CDR3: TGTGCCAGCAGCCACCGAAGGCGACAGACATTGCAAGAGACCCAGTACTTC. Its translation is CASSHRRRQTLQETQYF.

The chain uses TRBV9 and TRBJ2-2, with TRBD2 as a possible D gene (5 bases). Between the trimmed V and J ends, which lost 5 bases and 5 bases, there was a span of 13 bases. CDR1 and CDR2 from the germline V gene are SGDLS and YYNGEE. This CDR3 has 14 amino acids. As DNA, the CDR3 is TGTGCCAGCAGGGGGAGCGGTACTACCGGGGAGCTGTTTTTT. Translating gives CASRGSGTTGELFF.

V is TRBV7-2 and J is TRBJ2-5, with 8 bases matching TRBD2. Unmatched junction bases numbered 8, after V lost 1 base and J lost 4 bases. The CDR3 totals 16 residues. Germline CDR1 and CDR2: SGHTA and FQGNSA. The CDR3 here is CASSLVDGGAGETQYF. In DNA form, the CDR3 reads TGTGCCAGCAGCTTAGTTGACGGGGGGGCCGGAGAGACCCAGTACTTC.

The gene calls are TRBV6-1 and TRBJ2-3; a possible D gene is TRBD2 (5 bases). The CDR3 extends over 13 amino acids. CDR1 and CDR2 from the germline V gene are MNHNS and SASEGT. CDR3 sequence: CACGLESTDTQYF. CDR3 DNA: TGTGCTTGCGGGCTAGAGAGCACAGATACGCAGTATTTT.

The rearrangement links TRBV27 to TRBJ2-7; weak D call: TRBD2 (5 bases). The germline V and J ends were trimmed by 3 bases and 3 bases, with 12 bases remaining between them. CDR1 is MNHEY and CDR2 is SMNVEV in the germline V gene (reference sequence). The CDR3 contains 14 residues. In DNA form, the CDR3 reads TGTGCCAGCAGTTTCGGGCCGAGCGGCTACGAGCAGTACTTC. Translation: CASSFGPSGYEQYF.

The chain joins TRBV4-1 to TRBJ1-2; 7 bases are a match to TRBD1. This CDR3 contains 15 residues. Unmatched junction bases numbered 10, after V lost 3 bases and J lost 6 bases. CDR1 is MGHRA and CDR2 is YSYEKL in the germline V gene. Written as DNA, the CDR3 is TGCGCCAGCAGCCAGCCGACAGGGAGGAACAATGGCTACACCTTC. Protein sequence: CASSQPTGRNNGYTF.

The chain couples TRBV19 to TRBJ2-1; 7 bases are shared with TRBD2. V was pared by 2 bases and J by 0 bases, with 10 bases of the junction left unmatched. This CDR3 has 18 amino acids. Germline CDR1 is LNHDA and CDR2 is SQIVND (reference sequence). The CDR3 sequence is CASSISFREASSYNEQFF. DNA of the CDR3: TGTGCCAGTAGTATAAGCTTCCGGGAGGCGAGCTCCTACAATGAGCAGTTCTTC.

V usage is TRBV5-6 and J usage is TRBJ1-2, with D possibly TRBD1 on 6 matching bases. The CDR3 length is 12 residues. Trimming removed 4 bases from V and 12 bases from J, with 16 bases in between. Germline V gene lookup returns CDR1 SGHDT and CDR2 YYEEEE. CDR3 region: CASSLPATGHTF. The CDR3 DNA is TGTGCCAGCAGCCTTCCCGCCACAGGGCACACCTTC.

The chain joins TRBV29-1 to TRBJ1-1; D might be TRBD1 (5 bases). With 8 bases removed from V and 4 bases from J, the gap between germline ends came to 17 bases. The CDR3 runs 13 residues. Looked up from germline, CDR1 is SQVTM and CDR2 is ANQGSEA. CDR3 nucleotides: TGCAGCACCAGGGAGGTTTATGGCACTGAAGCTTTCTTT. This translates into CSTREVYGTEAFF.

The DNA for the CDR3 is TGCAGCGTTTCCCCCAGGGTGGGCACTGAAGCTTTCTTT. Translated: CSVSPRVGTEAFF. V is TRBV29-1 and J is TRBJ1-1; the D gene is possibly TRBD1 (5 bases). CDR3 length: 13 residues. V was cut by 5 bases and J by 4 bases, with 14 bases left in between. Looked up from germline, CDR1 is SQVTM and CDR2 is ANQGSEA.

This clone has only a few counts. This sequence joins TRBV28 and TRBJ1-2, with D hard to call. This CDR3 contains 11 residues. Germline V gives CDR1 MDHEN, CDR2 SYDVKM. Trimming took 8 bases from V and 8 from J, leaving 12 bases between them. The CDR3, as DNA: TGTGCCAGCGGACGGGAGCAAGGCTACACCTTC. This sequence encodes CASGREQGYTF.

The rearrangement joins TRBV5-5 to TRBJ1-1, with TRBD1 identical over 7 bases. The CDR3 spans 14 residues. Germline V gene data show CDR1 as SGHKS and CDR2 as YYEKEE (reference sequence). V lost 4 bases to trimming and J lost 1 base; unmatched junction nucleotides: 4. CDR3 coding DNA: TGTGCCAGCAGCGGGTGGACAGGGAACACTGAAGCTTTCTTT. Translated, it gives CASSGWTGNTEAFF.

The table lists this clone with a few counts. This rearrangement joins TRBV7-8 to TRBJ2-5; 7 bases map to TRBD2. The junction had 12 bases not matched to a gene; V was cut back by 3 bases and J by 5 bases. CDR3 length equals 16 residues. CDR1 and CDR2 (germline): SGHVS, FQNEAQ. The CDR3 reads CASSFSPGTMGETQYF. CDR3 sequence (DNA): TGTGCCAGCAGCTTCTCTCCCGGGACTATGGGTGAGACCCAGTACTTC.

V and J are TRBV19 and TRBJ2-3; 10 nucleotides agree with TRBD1. The CDR3 sequence is 17 residues long. V was pared by 5 bases and J by 3 bases, with 11 bases of the junction left unmatched. The V gene's germline CDR1 is LNHDA and CDR2 SQIVND (reference sequence). The CDR3 DNA is TGTGCCAGTAGTGACGGAACCGGGACAGGGGCAACAGATACGCAGTATTTT. Encoded protein: CASSDGTGTGATDTQYF. Filled out from reference TRBV19 and TRBJ2-3, the complete variable domain reads DGGITQSPKYLFRKEGQNVTLSCEQNLNHDAMYWYRQDPGQGLRLIYYSQIVNDFQKGDIAEGYSVSREKKESFPLTVTSAQKNPTAFYLCASSDGTGTGATDTQYFGPGTRLTVL.

The chain has TRBV5-6 and TRBJ2-7; 16 positions match TRBD2. Germline CDR1 is SGHDT and CDR2 is YYEEEE. This CDR3 region has 17 residues. The V segment lost 3 bases and the J segment 6 bases; nucleotides outside the gene matches: 9. CDR3 DNA: TGTGCCAGCAGCTGGGGACTAGCGGGGGGGCCCAGGTTCGAGCAGTACTTC. Translated: CASSWGLAGGPRFEQYF.